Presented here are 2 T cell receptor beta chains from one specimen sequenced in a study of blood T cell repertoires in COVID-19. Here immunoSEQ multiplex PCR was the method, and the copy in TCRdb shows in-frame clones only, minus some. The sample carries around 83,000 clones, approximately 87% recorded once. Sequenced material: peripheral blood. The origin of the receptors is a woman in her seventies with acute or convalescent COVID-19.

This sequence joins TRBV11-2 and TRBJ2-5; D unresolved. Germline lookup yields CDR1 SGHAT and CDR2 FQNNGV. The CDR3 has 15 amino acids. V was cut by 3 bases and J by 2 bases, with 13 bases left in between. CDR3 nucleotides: TGTGCCAGCAGCTTCGTTTTACAGAAGCAAGAGACCCAGTACTTC. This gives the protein CASSFVLQKQETQYF.

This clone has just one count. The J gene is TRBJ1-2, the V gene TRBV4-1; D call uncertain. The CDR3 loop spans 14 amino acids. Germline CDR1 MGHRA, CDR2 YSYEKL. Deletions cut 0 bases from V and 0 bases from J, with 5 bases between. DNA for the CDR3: TGCGCCAGCAGCCAAGACGCGGCTAACTATGGCTACACCTTC. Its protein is CASSQDAANYGYTF.